Listed here are 9 T cell receptor beta chains from one sample, sequenced in a study of blood T cell repertoires in COVID-19. TCRdb's copy holds only in-frame clones and misses some; the assay was immunoSEQ multiplex PCR. Of 330,000 or so clones listed, 80% to 95% are singletons. Sequencing was performed on PBMCs or T cells enriched from blood (not recorded which). These receptors were obtained from a woman in her 30s who had recovered from COVID-19.

This chain links TRBV18 with TRBJ2-3, with TRBD1 matching over 9 bases. V shed 3 bases, J shed 7 bases, and the junction held 2 bases outside the gene matches. The CDR3 contains 13 residues. CDR1 is KGHSH, CDR2 LQKENI, per germline. The CDR3 DNA sequence: TGTGCCAGCTCACCCGGACAGGGGAATACGCAGTATTTT. This codes for CASSPGQGNTQYF.

The V call is TRBV7-2, the J call TRBJ1-5; no clear D gene. V was clipped by 1 base and J by 4 bases, with 11 bases between them. Per germline, CDR1 SGHTA and CDR2 FQGNSA. The CDR3 extends over 15 amino acids. The CDR3 sequence: CASSLEGGRNQPQHF. CDR3 nucleotide sequence: TGTGCCAGCAGCTTAGAAGGCGGTCGTAATCAGCCCCAGCATTTT. Filled out from reference TRBV7-2 and TRBJ1-5, the complete variable domain reads GAGVSQSPSNKVTEKGKDVELRCDPISGHTALYWYRQSLGQGLEFLIYFQGNSAPDKSGLPSDRFSAERTGGSVSTLTIQRTQQEDSAVYLCASSLEGGRNQPQHFGDGTRLSIL.

This clone was found once. The chain couples TRBV18 to TRBJ1-2; no clear D. Germline V CDR1 and CDR2: KGHSH, LQKENI. The germline V and J ends were trimmed by 1 base and 7 bases, with 10 bases remaining between them. The CDR3 spans 13 residues. This CDR3 reads CASSPRGESGYTF. The CDR3 coding sequence is TGTGCCAGCTCACCACGGGGAGAGAGTGGCTACACCTTC.

The chain has TRBV27 and TRBJ2-7; TRBD1 matches at 10 bases. CDR3 length: 16 amino acids. With 5 bases clipped from V and 2 bases from J, the junction kept 9 bases outside the gene matches. Looked up from germline, CDR1 is MNHEY and CDR2 is SMNVEV (reference sequence). The CDR3 protein is CASSRYGTGATYEQYF. The CDR3 DNA sequence: TGTGCCAGCAGTCGTTACGGGACAGGGGCGACCTACGAGCAGTACTTC.

The chain employs TRBV7-8 and TRBJ2-1; the D gene is possibly TRBD2 (6 bases). The germline V and J ends were trimmed by 1 base and 0 bases, with 13 bases remaining between them. Germline V gene data show CDR1 as SGHVS and CDR2 as FQNEAQ. The CDR3 extends over 17 amino acids. CDR3 bases: TGTGCCAGCAGCTTAGGGAGGGCGGGGAGCTCCTACAATGAGCAGTTCTTC. It is translated as CASSLGRAGSSYNEQFF.

The chain recombines TRBV7-9 with TRBJ2-2; 8 positions match TRBD2. The CDR3 has 15 amino acids. After removal of 5 bases from V and 5 bases from J, the junction contained 7 bases not matched to a gene. CDR1 is SEHNR, CDR2 FQNEAQ, per germline (reference sequence). CDR3 amino acids: CASSGHAGGTGELFF. Written as DNA, the CDR3 is TGTGCCAGCAGCGGGCACGCGGGAGGTACCGGGGAGCTGTTTTTT.

This rearrangement joins TRBV5-4 to TRBJ2-3; D is perhaps TRBD2 (6 bases). With 0 bases removed from V and 3 bases from J, the gap between germline ends came to 14 bases. The CDR3 spans 16 residues. Germline-derived CDR1 and CDR2 are SGHNT and YYREEE (reference sequence). The CDR3 region is CASSLVVGGRTDTQYF. Written as DNA, the CDR3 is TGTGCCAGCAGCTTGGTAGTGGGGGGAAGGACAGATACGCAGTATTTT.

The rearrangement links TRBV6-5 to TRBJ1-2, with 7 nucleotides matching TRBD1. Germline CDR1 reads MNHEY; CDR2 reads SVGAGI. This CDR3 has 14 residues. V trimming: 6 bases; J trimming: 7 bases; junction bases outside the gene matches: 11. The CDR3 sequence: CASRDLGTAVGYTF. CDR3 sequence (DNA): TGTGCCAGCAGGGACCTCGGGACAGCGGTTGGCTACACCTTC.

The CDR3 DNA reads TGCGCCAGCAGCCTAGACCCAGGGGCCTACAATGAGCAGTTCTTC. This gives the protein CASSLDPGAYNEQFF. The V and J genes are TRBV4-3 and TRBJ2-1; D perhaps matches TRBD1 (6 bases). This CDR3 contains 15 residues. V lost 4 bases, J lost 2 bases, and 12 bases lay in between. CDR1 is LGHNA and CDR2 is YSLEER in the germline V gene.